This is a list of T cell receptor beta chains from one sample in a study of Graves' ophthalmopathy and Graves' hyperthyroidism. TCRdb passed the multiplex PCR reads through MiXCR, listing each CDR3 protein once. Here the sample spans about 400,000 distinct CDR3 sequences, approximately 20% being singletons. Sequencing was done on a sample of peripheral blood. Every receptor here comes from a woman aged 18-29 years with Graves' ophthalmopathy. The CDR3 runs from the conserved cysteine through the conserved F or W. The D gene is left open where the match is weak. A row's size may be missing; if present it is once, few, many or a size class.

many	NA	TRBV7-3	TRBJ2-5	TGTGCCAGCCGTGGGGCCTATGATCAGACCCAGTACTTC	CASRGAYDQTQYF
many	NA	TRBV6-1	TRBJ1-4	TGTGCCAGCAGTGATTTTGTTGGGCCAACTAATGAAAAACTGTTTTTT	CASSDFVGPTNEKLFF
many	NA	TRBV5-1	TRBJ2-2	TGCGCCAGCAGCTTGCAGGGGCCACACACCGGGGAGCTGTTTTTT	CASSLQGPHTGELFF
NA	TRBD2	TRBV6-4	TRBJ2-5	TGTGCCAGCAGTCGGATTGACCTAGGACTAGCGGGTTTCCAAGAGACCCAGTACTTC	CASSRIDLGLAGFQETQYF
many	TRBD1	TRBV20-1	TRBJ1-5	TGCAGTGCTAGAGATCGGAGGACAGGGAGTGGTCAGCCCCAGCATTTT	CSARDRRTGSGQPQHF
many	TRBD1	TRBV6-5	TRBJ2-7	TGTGCCAGCAGTTACAGGGGGCGAAGTCCTTACGAGCAGTACTTC	CASSYRGRSPYEQYF
many	TRBD1	TRBV11-2	TRBJ1-1	TGTGCCAGCAGCTTAGGGCGACAGGGAAACACTGAAGCTTTCTTT	CASSLGRQGNTEAFF
many	TRBD1	TRBV12-3/TRBV12-4	TRBJ1-1	TGTGCCAGCAGTCCACAGGGGACGGGCAAGCCGGGTTTCTTT	CASSPQGTGKPGFF
NA	TRBD1	TRBV5-5	TRBJ2-2	TGTGCCAGCAGTTACCTTGGGACAGCGAACACCGGGGAGCTGTTTTTT	CASSYLGTANTGELFF
many	TRBD1	TRBV7-8	TRBJ2-2	TGTGCCAGCAGCGAACACTACAGGGGGATAGGCTACACCGGGGAGCTGTTTTTT	CASSEHYRGIGYTGELFF
many	NA	TRBV4-1	TRBJ2-2	TGCGCCAGCAGCCAACTCGATTTGGTTGCCACCGGGGAGCTGTTTTTT	CASSQLDLVATGELFF
many	NA	TRBV15	TRBJ1-1	TGTGCCACCAGCAAAACGACAGATGAAGCTTTCTTT	CATSKTTDEAFF
many	NA	TRBV27	TRBJ1-3	TGTGCCAGCAGTTTATCCTACCCAGGGTTAAGCTCTGGAAACACCATATATTTT	CASSLSYPGLSSGNTIYF
many	TRBD1	TRBV19	TRBJ1-1	TGTGCCACTAGGCTCCCGGACAGGAAAGAAGCTTTCTTT	CATRLPDRKEAFF
many	TRBD1	TRBV5-1	TRBJ1-1	TGCGCCAGCAGCTTGCCCGGGACAGTGACTAAGGGCACTGAAGCTTTCTTT	CASSLPGTVTKGTEAFF
many	TRBD2	TRBV2	TRBJ2-7	TGTGCCAGCAATTTTTCCCCTTTAGCGGGAGATGCCGAGCAGTACTTC	CASNFSPLAGDAEQYF
many	TRBD2	TRBV12-3/TRBV12-4	TRBJ2-7	TGTGCCAGCAGTTTAGTGGGACTAGCGGGGGGCTTATACGAGCAGTACTTC	CASSLVGLAGGLYEQYF
many	TRBD1	TRBV28	TRBJ1-5	TGTGCCAGCAGTCCAGGGGGCGCGGGCAATCAGCCCCAGCATTTT	CASSPGGAGNQPQHF
many	NA	TRBV4-2	TRBJ2-6	TGTGCCAGCAGCCAAGTTGATTCTGGGGCCAACGTCCTGACTTTC	CASSQVDSGANVLTF
NA	NA	TRBV19	TRBJ1-2	TGTGCCAGTACATCCCCTGGGGGATCTAACTATGGCTACACCTTC	CASTSPGGSNYGYTF
many	NA	TRBV19	TRBJ1-5	TGTGCCAGTAGCCAGGGGAACCCCGGGAGCAATCAGCCCCGGCATTTT	CASSQGNPGSNQPRHF
NA	TRBD1	TRBV5-1	TRBJ2-5	TGCGCCAGCAGCCCCGGGACAGTGTACCAAGAGACCCAGTACTTC	CASSPGTVYQETQYF
NA	NA	TRBV6-1	TRBJ1-1	TGTGCCAGCAGTGAAGCCGGGGCAGCCAACACTGAAGCTTTCTTT	CASSEAGAANTEAFF
many	NA	TRBV12-3/TRBV12-4	TRBJ1-5	TGTGCCAGCAAGGGGGGGAATCAGCCCCAGCATTTT	CASKGGNQPQHF